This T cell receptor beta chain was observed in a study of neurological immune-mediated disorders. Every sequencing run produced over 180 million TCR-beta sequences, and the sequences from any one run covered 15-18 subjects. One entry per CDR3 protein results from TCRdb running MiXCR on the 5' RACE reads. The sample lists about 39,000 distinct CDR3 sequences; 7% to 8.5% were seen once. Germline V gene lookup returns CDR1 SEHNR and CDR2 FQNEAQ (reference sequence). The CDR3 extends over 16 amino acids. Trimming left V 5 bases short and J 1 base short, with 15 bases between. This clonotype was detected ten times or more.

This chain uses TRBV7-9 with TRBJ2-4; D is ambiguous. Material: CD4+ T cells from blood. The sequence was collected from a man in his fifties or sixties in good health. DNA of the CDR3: TGTGCCAGCAGCCCGAGACATACCCTCGCCAAAAACATTCAGTACTTC. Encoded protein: CASSPRHTLAKNIQYF.